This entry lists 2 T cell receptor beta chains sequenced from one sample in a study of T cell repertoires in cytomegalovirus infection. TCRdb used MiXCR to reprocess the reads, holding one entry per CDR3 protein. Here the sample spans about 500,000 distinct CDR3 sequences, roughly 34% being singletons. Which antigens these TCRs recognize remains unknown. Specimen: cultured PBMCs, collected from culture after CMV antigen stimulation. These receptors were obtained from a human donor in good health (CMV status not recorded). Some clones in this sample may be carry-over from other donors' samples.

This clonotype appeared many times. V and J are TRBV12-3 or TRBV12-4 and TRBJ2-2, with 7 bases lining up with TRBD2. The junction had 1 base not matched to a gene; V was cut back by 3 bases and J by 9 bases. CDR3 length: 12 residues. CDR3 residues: CASSLTSRELFF. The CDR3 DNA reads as TGTGCCAGCAGTTTGACTAGCAGGGAGCTGTTTTTT.

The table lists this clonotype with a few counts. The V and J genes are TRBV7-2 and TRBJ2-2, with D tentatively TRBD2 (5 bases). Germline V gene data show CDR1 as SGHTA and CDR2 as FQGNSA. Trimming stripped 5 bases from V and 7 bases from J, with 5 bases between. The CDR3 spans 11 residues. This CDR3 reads CASSRGGELFF. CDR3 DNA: TGTGCCAGCAGCCGGGGCGGGGAGCTGTTTTTT.